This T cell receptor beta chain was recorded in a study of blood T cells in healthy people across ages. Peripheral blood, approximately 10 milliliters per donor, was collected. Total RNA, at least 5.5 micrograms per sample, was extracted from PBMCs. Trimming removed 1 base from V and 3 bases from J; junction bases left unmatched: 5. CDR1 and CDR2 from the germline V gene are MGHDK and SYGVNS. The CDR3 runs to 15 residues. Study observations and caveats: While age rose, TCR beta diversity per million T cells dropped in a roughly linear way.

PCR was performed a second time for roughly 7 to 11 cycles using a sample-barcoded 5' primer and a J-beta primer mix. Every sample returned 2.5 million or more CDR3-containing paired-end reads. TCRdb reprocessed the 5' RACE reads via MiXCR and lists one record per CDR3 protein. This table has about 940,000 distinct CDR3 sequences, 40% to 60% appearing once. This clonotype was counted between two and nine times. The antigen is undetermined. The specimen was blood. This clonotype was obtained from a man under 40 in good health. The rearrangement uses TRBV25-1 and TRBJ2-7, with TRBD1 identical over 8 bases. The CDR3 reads CASSESGQAHYEQYF. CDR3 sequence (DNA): TGTGCCAGCAGTGAATCGGGACAGGCACACTACGAGCAGTACTTC.